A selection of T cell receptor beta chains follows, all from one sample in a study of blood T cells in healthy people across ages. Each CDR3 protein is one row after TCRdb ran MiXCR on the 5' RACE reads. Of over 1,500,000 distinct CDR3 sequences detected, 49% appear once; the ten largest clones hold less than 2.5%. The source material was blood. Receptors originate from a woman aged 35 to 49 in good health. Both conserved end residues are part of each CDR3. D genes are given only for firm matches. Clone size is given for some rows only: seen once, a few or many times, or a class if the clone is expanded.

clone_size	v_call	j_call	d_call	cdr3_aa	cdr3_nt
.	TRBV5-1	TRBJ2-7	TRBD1	CASSLERQGVPYEQYF	TGCGCCAGCAGCTTGGAGAGACAGGGGGTTCCCTACGAGCAGTACTTC
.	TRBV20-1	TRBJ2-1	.	CSPSANRGPDSYNEQFF	TGCAGTCCCTCCGCCAATCGGGGCCCAGATTCCTACAATGAGCAGTTCTTC
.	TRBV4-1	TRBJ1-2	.	CASSQDGEGYTF	TGCGCCAGCAGCCAAGATGGGGAGGGCTACACCTTC
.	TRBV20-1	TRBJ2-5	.	CSASRRGFQETQYF	TGCAGTGCTAGTCGCAGGGGTTTTCAAGAGACCCAGTACTTC
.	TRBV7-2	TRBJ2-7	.	CASSLARDGYEQYF	TGTGCCAGCAGCTTAGCGCGTGATGGATACGAGCAGTACTTC
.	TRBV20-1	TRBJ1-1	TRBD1	CSALARTGGGAFF	TGCAGTGCCCTCGCCCGGACAGGGGGAGGCGCTTTCTTT
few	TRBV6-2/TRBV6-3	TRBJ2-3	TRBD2	CASSYSPGGSTDTQYF	TGTGCCAGCAGTTACTCTCCGGGGGGTAGCACAGATACGCAGTATTTT
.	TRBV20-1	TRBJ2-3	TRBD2	CSARPLTGTSGGADTQYF	TGCAGTGCTAGACCCTTGACCGGGACTAGCGGGGGCGCAGATACGCAGTATTTT
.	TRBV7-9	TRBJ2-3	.	CASSFPYGPGRDAQYF	TGTGCCAGCAGCTTTCCGTATGGCCCTGGACGGGATGCGCAGTATTTT
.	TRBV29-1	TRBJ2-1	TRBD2	CSVDGGSGLGSNEQFF	TGCAGCGTGGACGGGGGATCGGGACTAGGGAGCAATGAGCAGTTCTTC
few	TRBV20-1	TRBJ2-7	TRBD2	CSAIPLAGSSYEQYF	TGCAGTGCTATTCCTCTAGCGGGGAGCTCCTACGAGCAGTACTTC
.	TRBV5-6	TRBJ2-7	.	CASSLGRGQQYF	TGTGCCAGCAGCTTGGGGCGGGGTCAGCAGTACTTC
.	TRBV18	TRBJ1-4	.	CASSAGQQGEKLFF	TGTGCCAGCTCTGCGGGCCAGCAAGGTGAAAAACTGTTTTTT
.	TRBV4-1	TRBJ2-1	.	CASSQEALRVAQDNEQFF	TGCGCCAGCAGCCAAGAAGCCCTCAGGGTAGCCCAAGACAATGAGCAGTTCTTC
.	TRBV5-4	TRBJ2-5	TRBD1	CASSTDRNSYQYF	TGTGCCAGCAGCACGGACAGGAATTCCTACCAGTACTTC
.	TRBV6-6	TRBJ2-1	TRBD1	CASKPGYRGINEQFF	TGTGCCAGCAAACCGGGCTACAGGGGGATAAATGAGCAGTTCTTC
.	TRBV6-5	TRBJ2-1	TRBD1	CASSYGLGQGAKNEQFF	TGTGCCAGCAGTTATGGTTTGGGGCAGGGGGCGAAAAATGAGCAGTTCTTC
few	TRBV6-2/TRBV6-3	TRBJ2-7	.	CASMRQQHYEQYF	TGTGCCAGCATGAGACAGCAGCACTACGAGCAGTACTTC
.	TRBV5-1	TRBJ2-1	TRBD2	CASSLAGTRSNEQFF	TGCGCCAGCAGCTTGGCCGGGACTAGAAGCAATGAGCAGTTCTTC
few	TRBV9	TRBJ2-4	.	CASSEGEGLSKNIQYF	TGTGCCAGCAGCGAGGGGGAAGGGTTATCCAAAAACATTCAGTACTTC
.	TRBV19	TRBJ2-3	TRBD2	CASSPGTKTDTQYF	TGTGCCAGTAGTCCCGGGACTAAGACAGATACGCAGTATTTT
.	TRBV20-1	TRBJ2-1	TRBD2	CSARDTAGGRFDEQFF	TGCAGTGCTAGAGATACGGCGGGGGGGCGGTTCGATGAGCAGTTCTTC
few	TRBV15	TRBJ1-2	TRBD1	CATSFGSAGGNGYTF	TGTGCCACCAGCTTTGGGTCAGCAGGGGGGAATGGCTACACCTTC
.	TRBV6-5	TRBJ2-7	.	CASSPVGGSSSYEQYF	TGTGCCAGCAGTCCGGTGGGCGGGTCGAGCTCCTACGAGCAGTACTTC
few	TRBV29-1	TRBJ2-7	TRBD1	CSGVLAGGAVEQYF	TGCAGCGGAGTTTTGGCAGGGGGAGCGGTCGAGCAGTACTTC
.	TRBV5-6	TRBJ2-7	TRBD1	CASSLWRGQGAHEQYF	TGTGCCAGCAGCTTGTGGCGGGGACAGGGAGCCCACGAGCAGTACTTC
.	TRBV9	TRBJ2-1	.	CASSVVASPRELYNEQFF	TGTGCCAGCAGCGTCGTAGCGAGCCCCAGGGAGCTTTACAATGAGCAGTTCTTC
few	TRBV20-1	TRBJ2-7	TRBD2	CSAPPLAASYEQYF	TGCAGTGCCCCACCCCTAGCGGCCTCCTACGAGCAGTACTTC
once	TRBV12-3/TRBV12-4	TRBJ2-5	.	CASSHLANEQYF	TGTGCCAGCAGTCATTTGGCTAATGAGCAGTACTTC
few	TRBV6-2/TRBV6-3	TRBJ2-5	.	CASGDSQETQYF	TGTGCCTCGGGGGACTCCCAAGAGACCCAGTACTTC
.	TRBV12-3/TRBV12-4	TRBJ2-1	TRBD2	CASRRLAGTNEQFF	TGTGCCAGCAGAAGGCTAGCGGGGACGAATGAGCAGTTCTTC
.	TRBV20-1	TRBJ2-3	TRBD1	CSALDRYTDTQYF	TGCAGTGCCCTGGACAGGTACACAGATACGCAGTATTTT
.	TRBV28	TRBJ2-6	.	CASSYIHEDTPGSGANVLTF	TGTGCCAGCAGTTATATTCATGAGGACACCCCAGGCTCGGGGGCCAACGTCCTGACTTTC
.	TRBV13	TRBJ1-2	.	CASSPGQGPTYGYTF	TGTGCCAGCAGCCCAGGGCAGGGGCCGACCTATGGCTACACCTTC
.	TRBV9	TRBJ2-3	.	CASSVAGPRSTDTQYF	TGTGCCAGCAGCGTAGCGGGCCCCAGGAGCACAGATACGCAGTATTTT
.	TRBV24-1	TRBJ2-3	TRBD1	CATSDYDREGTDTQYF	TGTGCCACCAGTGACTATGACAGGGAAGGGACAGATACGCAGTATTTT
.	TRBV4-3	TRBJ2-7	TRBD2	CASSHRQGLALYEQYF	TGCGCCAGCAGCCACCGGCAGGGACTAGCGCTCTACGAGCAGTACTTC
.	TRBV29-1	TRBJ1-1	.	CSVDPREGTEAFF	TGCAGCGTTGATCCCCGCGAGGGCACTGAAGCTTTCTTT
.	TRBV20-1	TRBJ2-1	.	CSTRENRGYNEQFF	TGCAGTACTAGAGAGAACCGGGGCTACAATGAGCAGTTCTTC
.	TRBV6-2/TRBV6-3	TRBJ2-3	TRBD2	CASSRVAGTTDTQYF	TGTGCCAGCAGTCGAGTAGCGGGAACCACAGATACGCAGTATTTT
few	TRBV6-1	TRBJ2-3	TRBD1	CASRLQGSTDTQYF	TGTGCCTCCAGACTACAGGGGAGCACAGATACGCAGTATTTT
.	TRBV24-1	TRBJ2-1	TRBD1	CATSDSRQGSSEQFF	TGTGCCACCAGTGACTCCAGACAGGGGAGTAGTGAGCAGTTCTTC
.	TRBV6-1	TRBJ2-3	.	CASQIPPDTQYF	TGTGCCAGCCAGATCCCCCCAGATACGCAGTATTTT
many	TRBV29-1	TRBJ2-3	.	CSVEEGTADTQYF	TGCAGCGTTGAAGAAGGGACGGCAGATACGCAGTATTTT